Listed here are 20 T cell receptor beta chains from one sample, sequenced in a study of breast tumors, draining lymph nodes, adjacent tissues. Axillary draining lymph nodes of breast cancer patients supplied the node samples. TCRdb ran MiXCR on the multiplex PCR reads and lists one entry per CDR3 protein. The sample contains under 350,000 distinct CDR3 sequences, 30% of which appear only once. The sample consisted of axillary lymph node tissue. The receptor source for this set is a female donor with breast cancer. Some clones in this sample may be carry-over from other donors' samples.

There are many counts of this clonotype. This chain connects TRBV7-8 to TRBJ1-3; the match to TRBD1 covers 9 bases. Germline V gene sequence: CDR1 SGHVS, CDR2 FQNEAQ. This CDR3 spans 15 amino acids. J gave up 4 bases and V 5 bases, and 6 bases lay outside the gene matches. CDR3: CASSRGQGRGNTIYF. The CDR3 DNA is TGTGCCAGCAGCCGGGGACAGGGCAGAGGAAACACCATATATTTT.

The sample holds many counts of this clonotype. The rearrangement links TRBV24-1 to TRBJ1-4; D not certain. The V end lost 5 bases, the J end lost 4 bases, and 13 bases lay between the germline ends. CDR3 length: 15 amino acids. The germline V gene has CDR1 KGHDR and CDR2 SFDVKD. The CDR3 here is CATSASRENNEKLFF. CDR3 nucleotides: TGTGCCACCAGTGCTTCGAGGGAGAATAATGAAAAACTGTTTTTT.

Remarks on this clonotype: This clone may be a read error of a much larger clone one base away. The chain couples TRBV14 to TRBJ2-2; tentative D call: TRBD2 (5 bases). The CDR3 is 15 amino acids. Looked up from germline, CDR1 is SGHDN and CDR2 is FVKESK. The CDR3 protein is CASSHGRPNTGEPFF. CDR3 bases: TGTGCCAGCAGCCATGGCAGGCCGAACACCGGGGAGCCGTTTTTT.

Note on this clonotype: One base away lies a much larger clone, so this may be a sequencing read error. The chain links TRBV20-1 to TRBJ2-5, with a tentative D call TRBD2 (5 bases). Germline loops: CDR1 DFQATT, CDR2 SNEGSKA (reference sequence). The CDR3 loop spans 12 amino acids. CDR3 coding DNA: TGCAGTGCTAGGACTACCGGGGAGACCCCGTACTTC. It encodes CSARTTGETPYF.

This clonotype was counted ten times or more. This CDR3 reads CASSLGGFGNTIYF. The CDR3 bases are TGTGCCAGCAGCTTAGGGGGGTTCGGAAACACCATATATTTT. This rearrangement joins TRBV7-2 to TRBJ1-3; weak D call: TRBD1 (5 bases). Trimming took 1 base from V and 4 from J, leaving 8 bases between them. The length of the CDR3 is 14 residues. Germline V CDR1 and CDR2: SGHTA, FQGNSA.

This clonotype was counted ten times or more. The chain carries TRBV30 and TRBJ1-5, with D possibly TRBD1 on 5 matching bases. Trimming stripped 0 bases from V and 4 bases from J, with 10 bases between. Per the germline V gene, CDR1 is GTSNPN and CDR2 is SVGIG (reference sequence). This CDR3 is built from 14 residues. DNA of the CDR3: TGTGCCTGGAGTGTAGGGACTCAAAATCAGCCCCAGCATTTT. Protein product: CAWSVGTQNQPQHF.

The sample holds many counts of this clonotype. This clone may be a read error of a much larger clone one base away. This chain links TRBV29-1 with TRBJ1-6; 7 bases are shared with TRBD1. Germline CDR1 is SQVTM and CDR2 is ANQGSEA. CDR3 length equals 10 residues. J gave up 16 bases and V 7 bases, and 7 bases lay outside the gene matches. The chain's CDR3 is CSGGWDSLHF. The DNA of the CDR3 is TGCAGCGGCGGTTGGGACAGTCTCCACTTT.

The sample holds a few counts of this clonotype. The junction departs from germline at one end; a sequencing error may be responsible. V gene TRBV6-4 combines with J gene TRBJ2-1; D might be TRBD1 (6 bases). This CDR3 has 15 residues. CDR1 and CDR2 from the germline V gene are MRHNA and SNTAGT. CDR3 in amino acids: CASSDTRGSYNEQLF. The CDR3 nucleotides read TGTGCCAGCAGCGATACTAGGGGGTCCTACAATGAGCAGCTCTTC.

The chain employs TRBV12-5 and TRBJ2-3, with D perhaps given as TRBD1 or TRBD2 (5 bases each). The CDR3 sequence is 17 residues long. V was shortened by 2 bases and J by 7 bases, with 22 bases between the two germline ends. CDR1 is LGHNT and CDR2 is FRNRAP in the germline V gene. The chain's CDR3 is CASGLPATGGLKNTQYF. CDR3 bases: TGTGCTAGTGGTTTGCCCGCAACTGGGGGTTTGAAAAATACGCAGTATTTT.

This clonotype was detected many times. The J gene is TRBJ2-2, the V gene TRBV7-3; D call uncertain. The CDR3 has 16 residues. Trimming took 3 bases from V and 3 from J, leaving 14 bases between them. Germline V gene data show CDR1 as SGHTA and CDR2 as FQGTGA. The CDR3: CASSFIPGGDTGELFF. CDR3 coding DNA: TGTGCCAGCAGCTTTATTCCGGGCGGAGACACCGGGGAGCTGTTTTTT.

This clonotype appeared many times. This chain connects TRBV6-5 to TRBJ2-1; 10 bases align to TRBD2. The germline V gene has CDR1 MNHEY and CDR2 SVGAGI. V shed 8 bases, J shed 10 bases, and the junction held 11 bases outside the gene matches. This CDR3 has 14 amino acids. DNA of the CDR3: TGTGCCAGCTTCCCCAGCGGGAGGGCCCACGAGCAGTTCTTC. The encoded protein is CASFPSGRAHEQFF.

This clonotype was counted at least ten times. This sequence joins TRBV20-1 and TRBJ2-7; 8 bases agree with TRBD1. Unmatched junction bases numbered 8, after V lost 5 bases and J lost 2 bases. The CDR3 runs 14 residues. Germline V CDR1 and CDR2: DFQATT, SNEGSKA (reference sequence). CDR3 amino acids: CSARTGTGAYEQYF. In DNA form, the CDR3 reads TGCAGTGCTCGGACCGGGACAGGAGCCTACGAGCAGTACTTC.

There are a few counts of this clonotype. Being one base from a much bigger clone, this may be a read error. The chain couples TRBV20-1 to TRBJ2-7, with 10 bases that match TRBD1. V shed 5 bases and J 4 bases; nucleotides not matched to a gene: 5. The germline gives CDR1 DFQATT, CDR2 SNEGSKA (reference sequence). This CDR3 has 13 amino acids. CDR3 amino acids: CSAGRTGGYEQYF. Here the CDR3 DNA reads TGCAGTGCTGGGAGGACAGGGGGGTACGAGCAGTACTTC.

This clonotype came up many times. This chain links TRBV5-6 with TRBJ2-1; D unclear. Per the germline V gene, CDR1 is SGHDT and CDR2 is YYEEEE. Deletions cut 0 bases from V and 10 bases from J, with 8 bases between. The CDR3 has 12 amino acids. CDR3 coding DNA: TGTGCCAGCAGCTTGGTCGTCGGGGAGCAGTTCTTC. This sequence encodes CASSLVVGEQFF. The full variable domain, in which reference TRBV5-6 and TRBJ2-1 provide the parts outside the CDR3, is DAGVTQSPTHLIKTRGQQVTLRCSPKSGHDTVSWYQQALGQGPQFIFQYYEEEERQRGNFPDRFSGHQFPNYSSELNVNALLLGDSALYLCASSLVVGEQFFGPGTRLTVL.

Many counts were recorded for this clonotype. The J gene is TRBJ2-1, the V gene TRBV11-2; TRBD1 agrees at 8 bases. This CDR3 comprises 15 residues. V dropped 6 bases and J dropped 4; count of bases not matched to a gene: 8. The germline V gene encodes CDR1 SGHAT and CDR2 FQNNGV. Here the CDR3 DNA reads TGTGCCAGCAGTTCCCCGGGACAGGAGTACAATGAGCAGTTCTTC. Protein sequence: CASSSPGQEYNEQFF.

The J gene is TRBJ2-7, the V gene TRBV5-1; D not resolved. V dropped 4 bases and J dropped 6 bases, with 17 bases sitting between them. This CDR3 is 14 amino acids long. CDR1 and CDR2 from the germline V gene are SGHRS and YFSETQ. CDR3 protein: CASSLGPDPAEQYF. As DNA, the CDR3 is TGCGCCAGCAGCCTCGGACCCGACCCTGCCGAGCAGTACTTC.

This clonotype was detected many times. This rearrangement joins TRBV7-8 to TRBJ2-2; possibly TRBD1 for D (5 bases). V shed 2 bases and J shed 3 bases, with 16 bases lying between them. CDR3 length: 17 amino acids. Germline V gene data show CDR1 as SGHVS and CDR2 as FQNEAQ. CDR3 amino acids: CASSLFLSGSDTGELFF. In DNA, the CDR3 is TGTGCCAGCAGCTTATTCTTGTCAGGGTCTGACACCGGGGAGCTGTTTTTT.

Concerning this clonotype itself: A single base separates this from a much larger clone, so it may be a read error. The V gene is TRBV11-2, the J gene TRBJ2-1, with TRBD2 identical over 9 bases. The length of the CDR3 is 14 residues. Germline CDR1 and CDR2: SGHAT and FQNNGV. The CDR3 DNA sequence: TGTGCTATAAGCGGGGGGCTCTCCTACAATGAGCAGTCCTTC. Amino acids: CAISGGLSYNEQSF.

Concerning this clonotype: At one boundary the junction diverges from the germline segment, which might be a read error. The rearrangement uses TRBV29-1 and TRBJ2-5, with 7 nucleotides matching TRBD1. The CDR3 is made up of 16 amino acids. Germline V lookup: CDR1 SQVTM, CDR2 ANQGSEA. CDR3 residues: CSAEGERTGSGETQYF. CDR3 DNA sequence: TGCAGCGCTGAAGGGGAACGGACAGGATCAGGGGAGACCCAGTACTTC.

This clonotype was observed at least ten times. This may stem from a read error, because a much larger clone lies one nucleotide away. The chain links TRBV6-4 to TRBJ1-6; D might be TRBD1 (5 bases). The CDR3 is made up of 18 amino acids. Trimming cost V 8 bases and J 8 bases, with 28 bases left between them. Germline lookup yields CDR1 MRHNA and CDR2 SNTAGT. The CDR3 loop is CASPRAVGHLKTYSPLHF. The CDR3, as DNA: TGTGCCAGCCCGCGCGCTGTAGGACATCTTAAGACGTATTCACCCCTCCACTTT.